These 18 T cell receptor beta chains came from one sample sequenced in a study of blood T cells in healthy people across ages. PCR was performed a second time for about 7 to 12 cycles using a sample-barcoded 5' primer and a J-beta primer mix. TCRdb re-analysed the 5' RACE reads in MiXCR, keeping a single row per CDR3 protein. The sample includes 550,000 to 700,000 distinct CDR3 sequences, roughly 28% seen only once; the top ten take around 20%. The sample taken for sequencing was blood. Every receptor here comes from a woman in her 70s in good health.

The CDR3 DNA is TGTGCCAGCAGCCGAGTTGGCCTAGCGGGGGACAATGAGCAGTTCTTC. It specifies CASSRVGLAGDNEQFF. The genes are TRBV5-6 and TRBJ2-1; 10 bases map to TRBD2. The CDR3 length is 16 residues. Trimming removed 4 bases from V and 5 bases from J; junction bases left unmatched: 9. Germline assignment: CDR1 SGHDT and CDR2 YYEEEE.

This rearrangement joins TRBV6-6 to TRBJ2-2; D is unclear. The CDR3 loop spans 15 amino acids. V was pared by 2 bases and J by 0 bases, with 7 bases between. Germline loops: CDR1 MNHNY, CDR2 SVGAGI (reference sequence). The CDR3 DNA is TGTGCCAGCAGTTACACTGGGACGAACACCGGGGAGCTGTTTTTT. Its protein is CASSYTGTNTGELFF.

V gene TRBV28 combines with J gene TRBJ2-4; 9 bases line up with TRBD2. This CDR3 is 19 amino acids long. After removal of 2 bases from V and 0 bases from J, the junction contained 11 bases not matched to a gene. Germline V gene sequence: CDR1 MDHEN, CDR2 SYDVKM. The CDR3 here is CASSLSASGGNLAKNIQYF. For the CDR3, the DNA is TGTGCCAGCAGTTTAAGTGCCAGCGGGGGGAACCTAGCCAAAAACATTCAGTACTTC.

This clonotype has only a few counts. The chain is built from TRBV7-2 and TRBJ1-1, with 9 bases identical to TRBD1. The CDR3 contains 16 residues. The J segment lost 0 bases and the V segment lost 6 bases, leaving 8 bases of the junction unmatched. CDR1 is SGHTA, CDR2 FQGNSA, per germline. CDR3 in DNA: TGTGCCAGCAGTGACAGGGGGACCCTTTTGAACACTGAAGCTTTCTTT. It codes for CASSDRGTLLNTEAFF.

This clonotype was observed a handful of times. This chain uses TRBV20-1 with TRBJ1-2, with D perhaps matching TRBD1 (5 bases). This CDR3 region has 12 residues. In germline, CDR1 is DFQATT, CDR2 SNEGSKA (reference sequence). V was cut by 3 bases and J by 5 bases, with 10 bases left in between. CDR3 DNA: TGCAGTGCTAGCGCAGGGAATTATGGCTACACCTTC. Translating it yields CSASAGNYGYTF.

The genes are TRBV7-2 and TRBJ2-5; TRBD1 aligns across 8 bases. V gave up 0 bases and J gave up 13 bases; unmatched junction bases: 7. The CDR3 length is 13 residues. Germline V gene data show CDR1 as SGHTA and CDR2 as FQGNSA. CDR3 protein: CASSLALQGAWYF. CDR3 DNA sequence: TGTGCCAGCAGCTTAGCCCTCCAGGGGGCTTGGTACTTC. The full variable domain, its missing parts supplied by reference TRBV7-2 and TRBJ2-5, is GAGVSQSPSNKVTEKGKDVELRCDPISGHTALYWYRQSLGQGLEFLIYFQGNSAPDKSGLPSDRFSAERTGGSVSTLTIQRTQQEDSAVYLCASSLALQGAWYFGPGTRLLVL.

On this clonotype itself: A read error may produce the germline difference seen at one junction end. The genes are TRBV6-1 and TRBJ2-5; D is unresolved. This CDR3 spans 12 amino acids. Germline CDR1 reads MNHNS; CDR2 reads SASEGT. As DNA, the CDR3 is TGTGCCAGCAGTGAAATTAAGGTCTCTGAGTTCTTC. Translating it yields CASSEIKVSEFF.

This clonotype was detected only a few times. V is TRBV5-1 and J is TRBJ2-5; perhaps TRBD1 as D (6 bases). Near its end, the DNA agrees better with TRBJ2-1, so the J call may be wrong. CDR3 size: 15 residues. The germline V gene has CDR1 SGHRS and CDR2 YFSETQ. CDR3 in amino acids: CASSLGASGVNEQFF. The CDR3 DNA sequence: TGCGCCAGCAGTCTGGGGGCTAGTGGGGTCAATGAGCAGTTCTTC.

This clonotype was picked up a small number of times. This chain connects TRBV5-1 to TRBJ2-1, with D uncertain. The V gene's germline CDR1 is SGHRS and CDR2 YFSETQ. The CDR3 runs 15 residues. V gave up 8 bases and J gave up 0 bases, with 15 bases separating them. As DNA, the CDR3 is TGCGCCAGTCAACCTCTTAGTAGCTCCTACAATGAGCAGTTCTTC. Its translation is CASQPLSSSYNEQFF.

V is TRBV20-1 and J is TRBJ2-5; the D gene is possibly TRBD1 (6 bases). The closer fit of TRBJ2-7 to the DNA end suggests the J call may be wrong. Germline V gives CDR1 DFQATT, CDR2 SNEGSKA (reference sequence). The CDR3 contains 12 residues. CDR3 residues: CSARSRGYEQYF. The CDR3 DNA reads TGCAGTGCTAGAAGCAGGGGCTACGAGCAGTACTTC.

The CDR3 bases are TGTGCCAGCAGCTTTTTACGAGAGAACACTGAAGCTTTCTTT. Translating it yields CASSFLRENTEAFF. V is TRBV11-2 and J is TRBJ1-1; no firm D call. Looked up from germline, CDR1 is SGHAT and CDR2 is FQNNGV. The CDR3 has 14 amino acids. Trimming removed 3 bases from V and 1 base from J, with 9 bases in between.

The chain has TRBV7-2 and TRBJ1-1; 7 bases line up with TRBD1. With V trimmed by 6 bases and J by 4 bases, 5 bases remained unmatched. CDR3 size: 13 residues. Germline V gives CDR1 SGHTA, CDR2 FQGNSA. The CDR3 region is CASRSTGSTEAFF. CDR3 DNA sequence: TGTGCCAGCAGGTCGACAGGGTCCACTGAAGCTTTCTTT.

The V gene is TRBV7-2, the J gene TRBJ2-7; no definite D call. The CDR3 extends over 16 amino acids. Germline V gene lookup returns CDR1 SGHTA and CDR2 FQGNSA. The V gene lost 1 base and the J gene lost 0 bases, with 13 bases spanning the gap. The CDR3 region has the DNA TGTGCCAGCAGCTTAGTGGTAACGGCCGTCTCCTACGAGCAGTACTTC. This translates into CASSLVVTAVSYEQYF.

V and J are TRBV27 and TRBJ2-1, with 7 bases fitting TRBD1. The J call is uncertain, as TRBJ2-7 better fits the DNA end. Germline CDR1 reads MNHEY; CDR2 reads SMNVEV (reference sequence). The CDR3 totals 15 residues. CDR3 in DNA: TGTGCCAGCAGTTTAAAGTCCGACAGGGTCTACGAGCAGTACTTC. Its protein product is CASSLKSDRVYEQYF.

This clonotype was found a few times. The chain has TRBV7-2 and TRBJ2-5, with 12 bases lining up with TRBD2. The length of the CDR3 is 18 residues. Germline CDR1 is SGHTA and CDR2 is FQGNSA. Trimming took 0 bases from V and 4 from J; bases not matched to a gene: 9. DNA of the CDR3: TGTGCCAGCAGCTTAGCGGGAGCTAGCGGGGGGGCCGTAGAGACCCAGTACTTC. Translation: CASSLAGASGGAVETQYF.

V and J are TRBV6-6 and TRBJ1-5; weak D call: TRBD1 (5 bases). Germline lookup yields CDR1 MNHNY and CDR2 SVGAGI (reference sequence). The CDR3 has 16 residues. With 8 bases removed from V and 4 bases from J, the gap between germline ends came to 21 bases. The CDR3 coding sequence is TGTGCCAGCGATCGTCAGGGAGGCAGGGAAAATCAGCCCCAGCATTTT. Translated, it gives CASDRQGGRENQPQHF.

This clonotype has only a few counts. The V gene is TRBV11-2, the J gene TRBJ1-1; 10 nucleotides line up with TRBD1. CDR3 size: 15 residues. Per germline, CDR1 SGHAT and CDR2 FQNNGV. The junction had 14 bases not matched to a gene; V was cut back by 4 bases and J by 12 bases. The DNA for the CDR3 is TGTGCCAGCAGCTCAAACCCCGCCGGGACAGGGGCAACTTTCTTT. Amino acids: CASSSNPAGTGATFF.

The chain has TRBV6-1 and TRBJ2-3; D perhaps matches TRBD2 (5 bases). Trimming shortened V by 3 bases and J by 1 base, and 11 bases separated the two germline ends. The germline CDR1 and CDR2 sequences are MNHNS and SASEGT. The CDR3 loop spans 15 amino acids. CDR3 residues: CASSDFRGGTDTQYF. CDR3 bases: TGTGCCAGCAGTGACTTCCGGGGTGGCACAGATACGCAGTATTTT.